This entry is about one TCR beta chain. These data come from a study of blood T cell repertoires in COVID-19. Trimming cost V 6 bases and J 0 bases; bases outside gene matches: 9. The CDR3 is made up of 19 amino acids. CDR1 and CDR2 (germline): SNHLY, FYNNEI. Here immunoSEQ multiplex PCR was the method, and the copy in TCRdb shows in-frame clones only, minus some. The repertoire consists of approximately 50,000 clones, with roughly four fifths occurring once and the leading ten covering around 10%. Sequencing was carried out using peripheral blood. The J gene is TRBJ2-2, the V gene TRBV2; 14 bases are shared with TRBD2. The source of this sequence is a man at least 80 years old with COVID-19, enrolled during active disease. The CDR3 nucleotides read TGTGCCAGCAGAAAGCCGGGACTAGCGGGAGCTTCGAACACCGGGGAGCTGTTTTTT. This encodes CASRKPGLAGASNTGELFF. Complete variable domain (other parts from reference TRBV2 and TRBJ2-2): EPEVTQTPSHQVTQMGQEVILRCVPISNHLYFYWYRQILGQKVEFLVSFYNNEISEKSEIFDDQFSVERPDGSNFTLKIRSTKLEDSAMYFCASRKPGLAGASNTGELFFGEGSRLTVL.